One sample yielded the 10 T cell receptor beta chains listed below, sequenced in a study of blood T cell repertoires in COVID-19. Method: immunoSEQ multiplex PCR; TCRdb's copy keeps in-frame clones and lacks some. The sample holds under 150,000 clones, about 85% seen once. Sequencing was performed on peripheral blood. Every receptor here comes from a man between 50 and 59 years old with acute or convalescent COVID-19.

The chain recombines TRBV19 with TRBJ2-3; tentatively, D is TRBD1 (7 bases). Germline V gives CDR1 LNHDA, CDR2 SQIVND (reference sequence). Deletions cut 6 bases from V and 3 bases from J, with 13 bases between. This CDR3 spans 14 amino acids. Here the CDR3 reads CASRYRGGTDTQYF. The CDR3 region has the DNA TGTGCCAGTAGATACAGGGGAGGAACAGATACGCAGTATTTT.

V and J are TRBV6-5 and TRBJ1-5; D call uncertain. The CDR3 is made up of 15 amino acids. The ends were cut back, 6 bases at V and 2 bases at J, with 14 bases in the middle. Germline V lookup: CDR1 MNHEY, CDR2 SVGAGI. In nucleotides, the CDR3 is TGTGCCAGCAGCCCCGTCCGTGGAGGCAATCAGCCCCAGCATTTT. Protein sequence: CASSPVRGGNQPQHF.

This clone was counted a few times. This chain joins TRBV3-1 (or the pseudogene TRBV3-2) and TRBJ1-1, with D hard to call. Germline V gives CDR1 LGHDT, CDR2 YNNKEL (reference sequence). The length of the CDR3 is 16 residues. The ends were cut back, 0 bases at V and 10 bases at J, with 21 bases in the middle. In DNA, the CDR3 is TGTGCCAGCAGCCAAGAGAACGGACGGATGTTTCGGGGAGCTTTCTTT. Translated: CASSQENGRMFRGAFF.

The chain combines TRBV7-9 with TRBJ2-1; 7 bases match TRBD2. The trim removed 5 bases at V and 8 bases at J, leaving 9 bases unmatched. The CDR3 has 14 amino acids. CDR1 is SEHNR, CDR2 FQNEAQ, per germline (reference sequence). The CDR3: CASSPRIAGDEQFF. The CDR3 nucleotides read TGTGCCAGCAGCCCCCGGATAGCGGGCGATGAGCAGTTCTTC.

This chain uses TRBV2 with TRBJ1-2; tentatively, D is TRBD1 (6 bases). V lost 6 bases and J lost 1, with 12 bases in between. Germline loops: CDR1 SNHLY, CDR2 FYNNEI. The CDR3 loop spans 14 amino acids. The DNA for the CDR3 is TGTGCCAGCAGGGACAGCTCCTATAACTATGGCTACACCTTC. It encodes CASRDSSYNYGYTF. The full variable domain, rest sourced from reference TRBV2 and TRBJ1-2, is EPEVTQTPSHQVTQMGQEVILRCVPISNHLYFYWYRQILGQKVEFLVSFYNNEISEKSEIFDDQFSVERPDGSNFTLKIRSTKLEDSAMYFCASRDSSYNYGYTFGSGTRLTVV.

The chain has TRBV28 and TRBJ2-7; 8 nucleotides line up with TRBD1. V trimming: 6 bases; J trimming: 7 bases; junction bases outside the gene matches: 8. Germline V gives CDR1 MDHEN, CDR2 SYDVKM. This CDR3 has 13 residues. The chain's CDR3 is CASSIGTGGEQYV. For the CDR3, the DNA is TGTGCCAGCAGCATAGGGACAGGTGGGGAGCAGTACGTC.

The CDR3 reads CASSMPGTGETIYF. The CDR3 DNA follows: TGTGCCAGCAGTATGCCCGGGACAGGGGAAACCATATATTTT. The chain combines TRBV25-1 with TRBJ1-3; 10 bases map to TRBD1. The CDR3 spans 14 residues. The V gene's germline CDR1 is MGHDK and CDR2 SYGVNS. V lost 5 bases, J lost 10 bases, and 8 bases stayed unmatched.

The chain recombines TRBV3-1 (or the pseudogene TRBV3-2) with TRBJ2-2, with TRBD1 matching 8 bases. The V segment lost 3 bases and the J segment 0 bases; nucleotides outside the gene matches: 6. The CDR3 contains 17 residues. The germline CDR1 and CDR2 sequences are LGHDT and YNNKEL (reference sequence). For the CDR3, the DNA is TGTGCCAGCAGCCAGGCAAGGACAGGGCCGAACACCGGGGAGCTGTTTTTT. Amino acid sequence: CASSQARTGPNTGELFF.

The rearrangement uses TRBV2 and TRBJ1-3; tentatively, D is TRBD1 (5 bases). Trimming took 5 bases from V and 2 from J, leaving 13 bases between them. This CDR3 spans 15 amino acids. The germline V gene encodes CDR1 SNHLY and CDR2 FYNNEI. The CDR3 loop reads CASSFYGGTGNTIYF. CDR3 DNA: TGTGCCAGCAGTTTTTACGGGGGTACTGGAAACACCATATATTTT.

This chain connects TRBV3-1 (or the pseudogene TRBV3-2) to TRBJ1-6; D is unresolved. Germline V gene data show CDR1 as LGHDT and CDR2 as YNNKEL (reference sequence). The V and J ends lost 1 base and 3 bases respectively, with 10 bases between them. The CDR3 sequence is 16 residues long. CDR3 in DNA: TGTGCCAGCAGCCAAGTACAGACATACTATAATTCACCCCTCCACTTT. Amino acid sequence: CASSQVQTYYNSPLHF.